Below are 29 T cell receptor beta chains sequenced from a single sample in a study of shared clonotypes between healthy human individuals. Only CD45RO-negative cells positively selected for CCR7 counted as naive CD8 cells, so terminally differentiated effector memory CD45RA+ cells were excluded. Repertoires were generated with immunoSEQ multiplex PCR, while TCRdb's copy carries only in-frame clones and drops some. The top ten hold 0.085% to 0.11% of the sample, which has a few hundred thousand clones, 95% seen once. The sequencing input was naive CD8+ T cells sorted from blood. The receptors shown here come from a woman younger than 45 in good health.

About this clone: One junction end disagrees with the germline gene, perhaps due to a read error. This chain links TRBV7-9 with TRBJ2-1; 10 nucleotides match TRBD2. This CDR3 is 18 amino acids long. Germline V gene data show CDR1 as SEHNR and CDR2 as FQNEAQ (reference sequence). CDR3 protein: CASSLASAGLAKYNEQFF. Here the CDR3 DNA reads TGTGCCAGCAGCCTAGCCAGCGCGGGACTAGCGAAATACAATGAGCAGTTCTTC.

The chain links TRBV15 to TRBJ2-1; D is unclear. The germline CDR1 and CDR2 sequences are LNHNV and YYDKDF (reference sequence). Trimming cost V 4 bases and J 9 bases, with 10 bases left between them. This CDR3 comprises 12 residues. CDR3 sequence: CATSTSSFEQFF. CDR3 coding DNA: TGTGCCACCAGCACATCTAGTTTTGAGCAGTTCTTC.

The chain uses TRBV29-1 and TRBJ1-2; no definite D call. Trimming pared 6 bases from V and 7 bases from J, leaving 15 bases between. This CDR3 is built from 12 residues. Germline-derived CDR1 and CDR2 are SQVTM and ANQGSEA. CDR3 residues: CSVPGRLSGYTF. DNA of the CDR3: TGCAGCGTCCCCGGTAGGCTCTCTGGCTACACCTTC.

The chain is built from TRBV30 and TRBJ1-6, with no clear D. Between the trimmed V and J ends, which lost 1 base and 1 base, there was a span of 5 bases. Germline V CDR1 and CDR2: GTSNPN, SVGIG (reference sequence). The CDR3 runs 14 residues. Here the CDR3 reads CAWSEDSYNSPLHF. The CDR3 DNA sequence: TGTGCCTGGAGTGAGGATTCCTATAATTCACCCCTCCACTTT.

The CDR3 nucleotides are TGTGCCAGCACTTACACCGCCCAATACTACGAGCAGTACTTC. Its translation: CASTYTAQYYEQYF. V gene TRBV2 combines with J gene TRBJ2-7; D is uncertain. Germline lookup yields CDR1 SNHLY and CDR2 FYNNEI. The ends were cut back, 7 bases at V and 3 bases at J, with 16 bases in the middle. This CDR3 contains 14 residues.

This chain connects TRBV11-2 to TRBJ2-1, with D maybe TRBD2 (5 bases). Germline loops: CDR1 SGHAT, CDR2 FQNNGV. The CDR3 is 15 amino acids. With 3 bases removed from V and 2 bases from J, the gap between germline ends came to 11 bases. In DNA form, the CDR3 reads TGTGCCAGCAGCTTTGTGGGAGAGGCCTACAATGAGCAGTTCTTC. Amino acids: CASSFVGEAYNEQFF. Looking up the rest from reference TRBV11-2 and TRBJ2-1 gives the full variable domain: EAGVAQSPRYKIIEKRQSVAFWCNPISGHATLYWYQQILGQGPKLLIQFQNNGVVDDSQLPKDRFSAERLKGVDSTLKIQPAKLEDSAVYLCASSFVGEAYNEQFFGPGTRLTVL.

The chain recombines TRBV4-1 with TRBJ2-1, with D perhaps matching TRBD2 (5 bases). Trimming took off 3 bases at V and 0 bases at J, with 12 bases between the two ends. The CDR3 totals 16 residues. Germline-derived CDR1 and CDR2 are MGHRA and YSYEKL. The CDR3 DNA reads as TGCGCCAGCAGCCATCGTAGCGATTCCTCCTACAATGAGCAGTTCTTC. Translated: CASSHRSDSSYNEQFF.

The genes are TRBV4-2 and TRBJ2-7, with D perhaps matching TRBD2 (5 bases). Deletions cut 0 bases from V and 0 bases from J, with 12 bases between. Germline V gene lookup returns CDR1 LGHNA and CDR2 YNFKEQ. CDR3 length: 16 residues. This CDR3 is CASSQEGGQSSYEQYF. In DNA form, the CDR3 reads TGTGCCAGCAGCCAAGAAGGCGGGCAGAGCTCCTACGAGCAGTACTTC.

The chain carries TRBV7-8 and TRBJ1-3; D is ambiguous. The ends were cut back, 5 bases at V and 0 bases at J, with 11 bases in the middle. This CDR3 has 15 residues. Germline loops: CDR1 SGHVS, CDR2 FQNEAQ. CDR3 sequence reads: CASSQTADSGNTIYF. CDR3 nucleotide sequence: TGTGCCAGCAGCCAAACAGCTGACTCTGGAAACACCATATATTTT.

The chain combines TRBV27 with TRBJ2-7; D gene ambiguous. CDR3 length: 15 amino acids. Germline V gene data show CDR1 as MNHEY and CDR2 as SMNVEV (reference sequence). Trimming shortened V by 2 bases and J by 7 bases, and 18 bases separated the two germline ends. The CDR3, as DNA: TGTGCCAGCAGTTTAAGGTATCCTGTCGGGTGGGAGCAGTACTTC. Its translation: CASSLRYPVGWEQYF.

This chain joins TRBV28 and TRBJ2-1; possibly TRBD1 or TRBD2 for D (6 bases each). Between the trimmed V and J ends, which lost 11 bases and 5 bases, there was a span of 13 bases. CDR3 size: 12 residues. The V gene's germline CDR1 is MDHEN and CDR2 SYDVKM. CDR3 sequence reads: CAWGAVNNEQFF. Here the CDR3 DNA reads TGTGCCTGGGGGGCTGTCAACAATGAGCAGTTCTTC.

The rearrangement links TRBV6-1 to TRBJ2-3; 7 bases agree with TRBD2. The CDR3 is made up of 16 amino acids. With V trimmed by 0 bases and J by 2 bases, 5 bases remained unmatched. The V gene's germline CDR1 is MNHNS and CDR2 SASEGT. CDR3 DNA sequence: TGTGCCAGCAGTGAAGCGAGGCTAGCGGCCACAGATACGCAGTATTTT. This codes for CASSEARLAATDTQYF.

The chain links TRBV4-2 to TRBJ2-3, with no clear D. This CDR3 contains 15 residues. Per germline, CDR1 LGHNA and CDR2 YNFKEQ. V was pared by 3 bases and J by 1 base, with 11 bases between. In DNA, the CDR3 is TGTGCCAGCAGCCAGGAGACTGGTGGCACAGATACGCAGTATTTT. Translated: CASSQETGGTDTQYF.

The gene calls are TRBV28 and TRBJ2-2, with a possible D match to TRBD1 (5 bases). The CDR3 runs to 16 residues. With 1 base removed from V and 0 bases from J, the gap between germline ends came to 9 bases. Germline lookup yields CDR1 MDHEN and CDR2 SYDVKM. CDR3 in DNA: TGTGCCAGCAGTTTATCCCAGGGATCGAACACCGGGGAGCTGTTTTTT. Its translation: CASSLSQGSNTGELFF.

This clone was seen just once. The rearrangement joins TRBV27 to TRBJ1-1; 8 bases line up with TRBD1. The V gene's germline CDR1 is MNHEY and CDR2 SMNVEV (reference sequence). The J segment lost 4 bases and the V segment lost 5 bases, leaving 6 bases of the junction unmatched. The CDR3 is 14 residues long. The CDR3 is CASSVDRGSTEAFF. CDR3 in DNA: TGTGCCAGCAGTGTCGACAGGGGTTCCACTGAAGCTTTCTTT.

The gene calls are TRBV28 and TRBJ1-5, with 7 bases matching TRBD1. The CDR3 is made up of 17 amino acids. V shed 4 bases, J shed 0 bases, and the junction held 9 bases outside the gene matches. Germline loops: CDR1 MDHEN, CDR2 SYDVKM. This CDR3 is CASSSLGQDYSNQPQHF. CDR3 bases: TGTGCCAGCAGTTCACTCGGACAGGATTATAGCAATCAGCCCCAGCATTTT.

The chain joins TRBV5-8 to TRBJ1-6, with 8 nucleotides matching TRBD1. V was pared by 4 bases and J by 8 bases, with 8 bases of the junction left unmatched. The CDR3 length is 15 residues. Looked up from germline, CDR1 is SGHTS and CDR2 is YDEGEE. The chain's CDR3 is CASSAAGGPYSPLHF. The CDR3 DNA reads TGTGCCAGCAGCGCCGCAGGGGGCCCATATTCACCCCTCCACTTT.

The chain is built from TRBV10-3 and TRBJ1-2; TRBD1 is a possible D gene (6 bases). The CDR3 length is 15 residues. CDR1 and CDR2 from the germline V gene are ENHRY and SYGVKD. The V gene lost 0 bases and the J gene lost 5 bases, with 13 bases spanning the gap. The CDR3 nucleotides read TGTGCCATCAGTGAGTCACCGGGGGCGGAGTATGGCTACACCTTC. Its protein product is CAISESPGAEYGYTF.

The chain recombines TRBV4-1 with TRBJ2-3; 11 bases match TRBD1. The CDR3 extends over 19 amino acids. The trim removed 1 base at V and 0 bases at J, leaving 9 bases unmatched. Germline values: CDR1 MGHRA, CDR2 YSYEKL. The CDR3 region has the DNA TGCGCCAGCAGCCAAGTCGCCCTGGGGACAGGGGGTAGCACAGATACGCAGTATTTT. It specifies CASSQVALGTGGSTDTQYF.

This clone was observed once. This chain uses TRBV28 with TRBJ2-4; TRBD1 is a possible D gene (6 bases). V gave up 3 bases and J gave up 1 base, with 7 bases separating them. The CDR3 spans 14 residues. Germline V CDR1 and CDR2: MDHEN, SYDVKM. Written as DNA, the CDR3 is TGTGCCAGCAGTTTCACAGGGGCCAAAAACATTCAGTACTTC. It is translated as CASSFTGAKNIQYF.

This chain connects TRBV7-3 to TRBJ1-2, with 9 bases lining up with TRBD1. The CDR3 runs 15 residues. Trimming took 5 bases from V and 7 from J; bases not matched to a gene: 11. Germline V gene sequence: CDR1 SGHTA, CDR2 FQGTGA. CDR3: CASSPRPGQGSGYTF. CDR3 DNA: TGTGCCAGCAGCCCCCGCCCGGGACAGGGAAGTGGCTACACCTTC. The full variable domain, rest sourced from reference TRBV7-3 and TRBJ1-2, is GAGVSQTPSNKVTEKGKYVELRCDPISGHTALYWYRQSLGQGPEFLIYFQGTGAADDSGLPNDRFFAVRPEGSVSTLKIQRTERGDSAVYLCASSPRPGQGSGYTFGSGTRLTVV.

The chain recombines TRBV27 with TRBJ2-1, with D possibly called TRBD1 or TRBD2 (6 bases each). CDR3 length: 15 residues. Trimming took off 1 base at V and 8 bases at J, with 15 bases between the two ends. Germline V gives CDR1 MNHEY, CDR2 SMNVEV (reference sequence). The CDR3 reads CASSLLGGAGDEQFF. The DNA for the CDR3 is TGTGCCAGCAGTTTATTGGGGGGCGCTGGGGATGAGCAGTTCTTC.

There are a few counts of this clone. V and J are TRBV28 and TRBJ1-1; 8 nucleotides line up with TRBD1. Trimming at V came to 6 bases and at J to 4 bases, leaving 4 bases not matched to a gene. The CDR3 consists of 13 residues. The germline CDR1 and CDR2 sequences are MDHEN and SYDVKM. As DNA, the CDR3 is TGTGCCAGCAGCGCTACAGGGGGCACTGAAGCTTTCTTT. It translates to CASSATGGTEAFF.

V gene TRBV27 combines with J gene TRBJ2-7; D is unclear. CDR3 size: 13 residues. The V end lost 0 bases, the J end lost 2 bases, and 5 bases lay between the germline ends. Germline V gene sequence: CDR1 MNHEY, CDR2 SMNVEV (reference sequence). CDR3 loop: CASSLSVTYEQYF. Written as DNA, the CDR3 is TGTGCCAGCAGTTTATCGGTTACCTACGAGCAGTACTTC.

This chain connects TRBV6-6 to TRBJ1-4; TRBD1 aligns across 7 bases. This CDR3 comprises 16 residues. V was clipped by 2 bases and J by 8 bases; unmatched bases: 11. Germline V gives CDR1 MNHNY, CDR2 SVGAGI (reference sequence). The CDR3 bases are TGTGCCAGCAGTTACCACATGGGGACAGAAGGGGAAAAACTGTTTTTT. It specifies CASSYHMGTEGEKLFF.

The V and J genes are TRBV28 and TRBJ2-1; D unclear. V was clipped by 8 bases and J by 7 bases, with 9 bases between them. There are 11 residues in the CDR3. Germline CDR1 MDHEN, CDR2 SYDVKM. CDR3 region: CASGQKNEQFF. CDR3 coding DNA: TGTGCCAGCGGGCAAAAGAATGAGCAGTTCTTC.

This chain links TRBV19 with TRBJ2-2; TRBD2 might be the D (7 bases). The CDR3 has 12 amino acids. Trimming left V 9 bases short and J 7 bases short, with 12 bases between. Germline CDR1 is LNHDA and CDR2 is SQIVND (reference sequence). The CDR3 region is CASKGEGGELFF. In nucleotides, the CDR3 is TGTGCCAGCAAGGGGGAGGGCGGGGAGCTGTTTTTT.

V usage is TRBV2 and J usage is TRBJ2-3, with 9 bases lining up with TRBD1. After removal of 2 bases from V and 1 base from J, the junction contained 4 bases not matched to a gene. Germline CDR1 SNHLY, CDR2 FYNNEI. This CDR3 spans 16 amino acids. The CDR3 region is CASSERDRVGTDTQYF. The CDR3 DNA reads TGTGCCAGCAGTGAACGGGACAGGGTGGGCACAGATACGCAGTATTTT.

CDR3 bases: TGTGCCAGCAGCTCGACCCGAACCGGGGAGCTGTTTTTT. Protein product: CASSSTRTGELFF. The V call is TRBV5-8, the J call TRBJ2-2; no reliable D call. V was cut by 3 bases and J by 5 bases, with 8 bases left in between. The CDR3 loop spans 13 amino acids. Germline values: CDR1 SGHTS, CDR2 YDEGEE.